This is a list of T cell receptor beta chains from one sample in a study of shared clonotypes between healthy human individuals. The repertoire was sequenced with immunoSEQ multiplex PCR; TCRdb's copy has only in-frame clones and lacks some. The sample records about 2 million clones, about 95% being singletons. The sequencing input was naive CD8+ T cells sorted from blood. The receptors derive from a man younger than 35 in good health. Each CDR3 is given with its conserved first and last residue. The order of the fields is J gene, clone size, V gene, D gene, CDR3 protein, CDR3 DNA. D genes are given only for firm matches. Some rows mark clone size as missing; the rest say once, few, many or name a class of expanded clone.

>TRBJ1-2|-|TRBV19|-
CASTKADWGSAGDGYTF
TGTGCCAGTACAAAAGCGGATTGGGGGTCCGCAGGCGATGGCTACACCTTC
>TRBJ2-7|-|TRBV29-1|-
CSVVRGTGEQYF
TGCAGCGTTGTGCGGGGGACAGGAGAGCAGTACTTC
>TRBJ2-7|-|TRBV5-1|TRBD1
CASSLGIGGQGRDYEQYF
TGCGCCAGCAGCTTGGGGATCGGTGGACAGGGCAGGGACTACGAGCAGTACTTC
>TRBJ1-1|-|TRBV6-1|TRBD1
CASSDRTGATTEAFF
TGTGCCAGCAGTGATAGGACAGGGGCAACCACTGAAGCTTTCTTT
>TRBJ2-7|-|TRBV7-9|TRBD2
CASSLVAGGPYEQYF
TGTGCCAGCAGCTTAGTTGCGGGAGGACCCTACGAGCAGTACTTC
>TRBJ1-1|once|TRBV29-1|-
CSVPGGGTNTEAFF
TGCAGCGTCCCCGGGGGGGGAACGAACACTGAAGCTTTCTTT
>TRBJ2-2|-|TRBV7-6|TRBD1
CASSLHIGGPTGELFF
TGTGCCAGCAGCCTACACATAGGGGGCCCTACCGGGGAGCTGTTTTTT
>TRBJ2-1|-|TRBV7-9|-
CASSSFEGGLDEQFF
TGTGCCAGCAGCTCCTTCGAGGGGGGGTTGGATGAGCAGTTCTTC
>TRBJ2-7|-|TRBV11-1|TRBD1
CASSLVGTGTYEQYF
TGTGCCAGCAGCTTGGTCGGGACAGGGACCTACGAGCAGTACTTC
>TRBJ1-4|-|TRBV5-4|-
CASRGGNSEKLFF
TGTGCCAGCAGAGGGGGAAATAGTGAAAAACTGTTTTTT
>TRBJ1-1|once|TRBV15|-
CATSSTGPGDTEAFF
TGTGCCACCAGCAGTACCGGGCCGGGGGACACTGAAGCTTTCTTT
>TRBJ2-5|-|TRBV7-7|-
CASSSAPVAQETQYF
TGTGCTAGCAGCTCCGCACCAGTTGCCCAAGAGACCCAGTACTTC
>TRBJ1-1|few|TRBV5-4|-
CASTSGHLNTEAFF
TGTGCCAGCACCTCGGGACATCTGAACACTGAAGCTTTCTTT
>TRBJ1-4|-|TRBV11-2|TRBD1
CASSGGQGFVEKLFF
TGTGCCAGCAGCGGGGGACAGGGGTTTGTTGAAAAACTGTTTTTT
>TRBJ2-7|once|TRBV4-1|-
CASSQGGGGGYEQYF
TGCGCCAGCAGCCAAGGGGGAGGGGGCGGTTACGAGCAGTACTTC
>TRBJ2-7|once|TRBV4-1|-
CASSQDPGQSSYEQYF
TGCGCCAGCAGCCAAGATCCAGGACAGAGCTCCTACGAGCAGTACTTC
>TRBJ2-7|-|TRBV27|-
CASSLSLAPSSYEQYF
TGTGCCAGCAGTTTATCGCTCGCACCCAGCAGCTACGAGCAGTACTTC
>TRBJ2-1|-|TRBV4-2|-
CASSQDSSGAYNEQFF
TGTGCCAGCAGCCAAGATAGTAGCGGAGCTTACAATGAGCAGTTCTTC
>TRBJ2-1|-|TRBV11-2|-
CASSLGDLSPMSGEQFF
TGTGCCAGCAGCTTAGGAGATCTGAGTCCCATGAGCGGTGAGCAGTTCTTC
>TRBJ1-3|-|TRBV4-1|-
CASSQDTGTGNTIYF
TGCGCCAGCAGCCAAGATACAGGGACTGGAAACACCATATATTTT
>TRBJ2-2|-|TRBV15|TRBD2
CATSREASGGHTGELFF
TGTGCCACCAGCAGAGAAGCTAGCGGGGGGCACACCGGGGAGCTGTTTTTT
>TRBJ2-3|-|TRBV6-6|TRBD2
CASSTLAGGRDTQYF
TGTGCCAGCAGTACACTAGCGGGAGGGCGGGATACGCAGTATTTT
>TRBJ2-1|-|TRBV7-2|-
CASSLRAGGYNEQFF
TGTGCCAGCAGCTTAAGGGCAGGGGGGTACAATGAGCAGTTCTTC
>TRBJ2-3|-|TRBV6-1|-
CASSEWAGTVGGTDTQYF
TGTGCCAGCAGTGAATGGGCAGGGACGGTGGGGGGCACAGATACGCAGTATTTT
>TRBJ2-7|once|TRBV5-6|TRBD2
CASSGEGGGDYEQYF
TGTGCCAGCAGCGGGGAGGGCGGCGGAGACTACGAGCAGTACTTC
>TRBJ1-5|-|TRBV7-9|-
CASSPGAEPNQPQHF
TGTGCCAGCAGTCCCGGGGCGGAGCCCAATCAGCCCCAGCATTTT
>TRBJ2-7|-|TRBV7-7|TRBD2
CASSPGGGVYEQYF
TGTGCTAGCAGCCCAGGTGGGGGGGTGTACGAGCAGTACTTC
>TRBJ1-5|once|TRBV10-3|-
CAINNRKNYSNQPQHF
TGTGCCATCAACAACAGGAAGAATTATAGCAATCAGCCCCAGCATTTT
>TRBJ2-7|-|TRBV10-3|-
CASSPPGGGTASYEQYF
TGTGCCAGCAGTCCCCCCGGAGGAGGGACAGCGTCCTACGAGCAGTACTTC
>TRBJ2-3|once|TRBV2|TRBD1
CASSEGLIDRGWPQYF
TGTGCCAGCAGTGAAGGGCTAATAGACAGGGGATGGCCGCAGTATTTT
>TRBJ1-4|-|TRBV5-1|TRBD1
CASSATPAGGAFEKLFF
TGCGCCAGCAGCGCCACCCCAGCAGGGGGCGCGTTTGAAAAACTGTTTTTT
>TRBJ2-2|-|TRBV6-6|-
CASSYTRVNTGELFF
TGTGCCAGCAGTTATACCCGAGTAAACACCGGGGAGCTGTTTTTT
>TRBJ2-3|-|TRBV7-6|TRBD2
CASSLGLAEPTDTQYF
TGTGCCAGCAGCTTAGGGCTAGCGGAACCCACAGATACGCAGTATTTT
>TRBJ2-5|-|TRBV7-9|TRBD1
CASSPLLGQGAFETQYF
TGTGCCAGCAGCCCGCTGTTGGGGCAGGGGGCGTTTGAGACCCAGTACTTC
>TRBJ1-2|-|TRBV5-4|TRBD1
CASSFGQGFYGYTF
TGTGCCAGCAGCTTTGGACAGGGTTTTTATGGCTACACCTTC
>TRBJ2-2|-|TRBV4-1|-
CASSPAASNTGELFF
TGCGCCAGCAGCCCAGCAGCTTCTAACACCGGGGAGCTGTTTTTT
>TRBJ1-2|once|TRBV15|TRBD1
CATSRDIGTGGANYGYTF
TGTGCCACCAGCAGAGATATCGGGACAGGGGGAGCTAACTATGGCTACACCTTC
>TRBJ1-1|-|TRBV27|-
CASTIDPRRTEAFF
TGTGCCAGCACGATCGACCCCAGAAGGACTGAAGCTTTCTTT
>TRBJ2-7|-|TRBV7-9|TRBD1
CASSSGQASYEQYF
TGTGCCAGCAGCTCGGGACAGGCCTCCTACGAGCAGTACTTC
>TRBJ1-4|once|TRBV27|-
CASSLWAGSEEKLFF
TGTGCCAGCAGTTTATGGGCAGGGTCCGAAGAAAAACTGTTTTTT
>TRBJ2-1|few|TRBV4-3|TRBD2
CASSQGTSGYNEQFF
TGCGCCAGCAGCCAAGGGACTAGCGGTTACAATGAGCAGTTCTTC
>TRBJ1-5|-|TRBV19|-
CASGAVGSPQHF
TGCGCAAGCGGGGCCGTAGGCAGCCCCCAGCATTTT
>TRBJ1-2|-|TRBV6-1|-
CASSEPSGGYGYTF
TGTGCCAGCAGTGAGCCGAGTGGAGGCTATGGCTACACCTTC
>TRBJ1-5|-|TRBV9|-
CASSVDGSRAQHF
TGTGCCAGCAGCGTTGACGGGAGTAGAGCCCAGCATTTT
>TRBJ2-1|-|TRBV7-2|TRBD2
CASSPRTSGPHNEQFF
TGTGCCAGCAGCCCCCGGACTAGCGGCCCCCACAATGAGCAGTTCTTC
>TRBJ2-7|-|TRBV19|-
CASSIDGLANAYEQYF
TGTGCCAGTAGTATAGACGGCCTAGCGAACGCCTACGAGCAGTACTTC
>TRBJ1-6|-|TRBV2|-
CASSEIQGSNNSPLHF
TGTGCCAGCAGTGAAATACAGGGTAGCAATAATTCACCCCTCCACTTT
>TRBJ2-7|-|TRBV9|-
CASSPADSYEQYF
TGTGCCAGCAGCCCGGCAGATTCCTACGAGCAGTACTTC
>TRBJ1-5|-|TRBV27|TRBD1
CASSLGQGGNQPQHF
TGTGCCAGCAGCCTTGGACAGGGCGGCAATCAGCCCCAGCATTTT
>TRBJ2-2|-|TRBV6-1|TRBD2
CASSARLAGGITGELFF
TGTGCCAGCAGTGCTCGACTAGCGGGAGGGATTACCGGGGAGCTGTTTTTT
>TRBJ2-3|-|TRBV4-1|TRBD1
CASSQARRQGESDTQYF
TGCGCCAGCAGCCAAGCGAGAAGGCAGGGGGAGTCAGATACGCAGTATTTT